Below, 8 T cell receptor beta chains from the same sample are listed, as sequenced in a study of post-analysis software for immune sequencing data. Whole-study findings and limits: Controls had lower frequencies than patients of about 5 TRBV segments, which included TRBV5-6, TRBV5-1 and TRBV20-1.

No antigen has been assigned to these receptors. cDNA libraries of TCR beta carried unique molecular identifiers. TCRdb analysed the PCR reads with MiXCR anew, one entry per CDR3 protein. Among around 400,000 distinct CDR3 sequences listed, approximately 33% were seen once. The sample taken for sequencing was blood. These TCRs come from a girl under 18 with multiple sclerosis.

The genes are TRBV28 and TRBJ2-7, with 7 bases lining up with TRBD1. The V and J ends lost 5 bases and 0 bases, in that order; junction bases with no gene match: 7. CDR3 size: 15 residues. CDR1 is MDHEN and CDR2 is SYDVKM in the germline V gene. The CDR3 region has the DNA TGTGCCAGCAGTCCCACCGGGACAGTCTCCTACGAGCAGTACTTC. Translation gives CASSPTGTVSYEQYF.

This clonotype was counted a few times. The chain is built from TRBV7-9 and TRBJ2-5; D might be TRBD1 or TRBD2, each matching 6 bases. The germline V and J ends were trimmed by 5 bases and 3 bases, with 19 bases remaining between them. Germline CDR1 is SEHNR and CDR2 is FQNEAQ (reference sequence). The CDR3 runs to 16 residues. The CDR3 DNA sequence: TGTGCCAGCAGCCCCAAGAGGTCGGGGGCCGAAGAGACCCAGTACTTC. Translating it yields CASSPKRSGAEETQYF.

The chain recombines TRBV4-3 with TRBJ2-4; 14 nucleotides align to TRBD2. V was clipped by 4 bases and J by 0 bases; unmatched bases: 2. CDR1 LGHNA and CDR2 YSLEER come from the germline V gene. The CDR3 has 17 residues. CDR3 loop: CASSLGLAGGAKNIQYF. DNA of the CDR3: TGCGCCAGCAGCCTTGGACTAGCGGGGGGAGCCAAAAACATTCAGTACTTC.

The chain combines TRBV20-1 with TRBJ2-7; D may be TRBD1 (6 bases). The germline CDR1 and CDR2 sequences are DFQATT and SNEGSKA (reference sequence). V lost 4 bases and J 1 base, leaving 11 bases between the germline ends. The CDR3 covers 13 residues. CDR3 DNA sequence: TGCAGTGCTACAGGGGCGGCTTCCTACGAGCAGTACTTC. Its translation: CSATGAASYEQYF.

This rearrangement joins TRBV10-2 to TRBJ2-1; D ambiguous. The last part of the DNA fits TRBJ2-7 better; the J call may be wrong. Looked up from germline, CDR1 is WSHSY and CDR2 is SAAADI. The CDR3 runs 13 residues. The CDR3 sequence: CASLPDAYNEQYF. DNA for the CDR3: TGCGCCAGCCTCCCCGACGCCTACAATGAGCAGTACTTC.

V usage is TRBV5-1 and J usage is TRBJ1-1; perhaps TRBD1 as D (6 bases). The CDR3 is made up of 14 amino acids. Germline CDR1 SGHRS, CDR2 YFSETQ. V shed 4 bases and J shed 3 bases, with 13 bases lying between them. CDR3 nucleotides: TGCGCCAGCAGCGGGGGGCGCGGGTACACTGAAGCTTTCTTT. It codes for CASSGGRGYTEAFF.

This clonotype was counted a few times. The chain has TRBV24-1 and TRBJ2-5; 7 nucleotides line up with TRBD1. The CDR3 spans 17 residues. The germline V gene has CDR1 KGHDR and CDR2 SFDVKD. The V and J ends lost 7 bases and 2 bases, in that order; junction bases with no gene match: 15. The CDR3 DNA reads TGTGCCACCAGCTCGGGCGTAGGGGGCGTCAATCAAGAGACCCAGTACTTC. It encodes CATSSGVGGVNQETQYF.

This clonotype has only a few counts. This chain connects TRBV28 to TRBJ2-7, with 8 nucleotides matching TRBD2. The J segment lost 1 base and the V segment lost 2 bases, leaving 10 bases of the junction unmatched. Per the germline V gene, CDR1 is MDHEN and CDR2 is SYDVKM. This CDR3 region has 17 residues. The CDR3 here is CASSLIGGAGASYEQYF. CDR3 nucleotide sequence: TGTGCCAGCAGTTTAATCGGGGGGGCAGGAGCTTCCTACGAGCAGTACTTC.